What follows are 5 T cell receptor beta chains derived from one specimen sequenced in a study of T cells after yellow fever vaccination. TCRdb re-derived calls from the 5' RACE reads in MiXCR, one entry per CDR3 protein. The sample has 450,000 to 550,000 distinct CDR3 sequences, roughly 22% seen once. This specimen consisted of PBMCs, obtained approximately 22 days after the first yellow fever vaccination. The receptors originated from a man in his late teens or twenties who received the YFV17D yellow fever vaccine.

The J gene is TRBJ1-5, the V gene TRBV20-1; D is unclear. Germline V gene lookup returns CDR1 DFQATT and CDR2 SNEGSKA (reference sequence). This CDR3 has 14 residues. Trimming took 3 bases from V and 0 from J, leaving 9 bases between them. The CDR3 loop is CSASVSYSNQPQHF. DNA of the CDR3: TGCAGTGCTAGCGTCAGTTATAGCAATCAGCCCCAGCATTTT.

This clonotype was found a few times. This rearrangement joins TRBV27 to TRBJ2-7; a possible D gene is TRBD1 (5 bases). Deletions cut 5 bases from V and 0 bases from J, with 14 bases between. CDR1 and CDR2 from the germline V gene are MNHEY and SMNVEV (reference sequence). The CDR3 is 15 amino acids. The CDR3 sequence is CASSQSDIYSYEQYF. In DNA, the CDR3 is TGTGCCAGCAGTCAATCGGACATATACTCCTACGAGCAGTACTTC.

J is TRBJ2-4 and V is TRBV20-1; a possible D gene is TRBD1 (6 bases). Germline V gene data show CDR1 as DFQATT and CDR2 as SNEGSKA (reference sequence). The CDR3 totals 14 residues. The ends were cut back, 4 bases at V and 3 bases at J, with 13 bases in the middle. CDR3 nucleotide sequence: TGCAGTGCTATTCGCAGGGGCGGCAAAAACATTCAGTACTTC. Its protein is CSAIRRGGKNIQYF.

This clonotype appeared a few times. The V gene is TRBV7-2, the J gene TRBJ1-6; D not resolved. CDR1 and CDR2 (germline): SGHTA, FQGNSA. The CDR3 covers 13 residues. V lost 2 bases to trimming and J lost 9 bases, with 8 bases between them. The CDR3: CASSLSFSSPLHF. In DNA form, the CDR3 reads TGTGCCAGCAGCTTATCGTTCTCTTCACCCCTCCACTTT.

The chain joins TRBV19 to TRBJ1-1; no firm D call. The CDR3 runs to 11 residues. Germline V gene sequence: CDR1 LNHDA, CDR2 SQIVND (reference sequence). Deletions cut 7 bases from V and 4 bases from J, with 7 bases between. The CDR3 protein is CASMRSTEAFF. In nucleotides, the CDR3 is TGTGCCAGTATGAGGAGCACTGAAGCTTTCTTT.